The 15 T cell receptor beta chains presented below share a single source sample, sequenced in a study of a mutant IDH1 vaccine in newly diagnosed glioma. Time point described: baseline, week 1 (first vaccination visit). Documented treatment: pre-vaccination baseline after standard-of-care therapy. Produced via immunoSEQ multiplex PCR; TCRdb's table is partial and in-frame only. The table lists 95,000 to 100,000 clones, roughly 90% of them singletons, with 0.5% to 0.6% in the top ten. The sample in question was PBMCs, obtained from a glioma patient treated with radiotherapy, temozolomide or both. The receptors come from a woman aged 50 to 65 with glioma.

The chain uses TRBV28 and TRBJ1-2; 7 bases map to TRBD1. J was trimmed by 4 bases and V by 2 bases; bases with no gene match: 7. The CDR3 is 15 residues long. In germline, CDR1 is MDHEN, CDR2 SYDVKM. CDR3 in amino acids: CASSLLQGVPYGYTF. CDR3 bases: TGTGCCAGCAGTTTACTGCAGGGGGTTCCCTATGGCTACACCTTC.

The rearrangement uses TRBV2 and TRBJ2-3, with D possibly being TRBD1 (6 bases). Germline V gene sequence: CDR1 SNHLY, CDR2 FYNNEI. The CDR3 is 14 amino acids. V was shortened by 2 bases and J by 3 bases, with 9 bases between the two germline ends. The CDR3 region has the DNA TGTGCCAGCAGTGAAAACAGGGTAACAGATACGCAGTATTTT. This codes for CASSENRVTDTQYF. The full variable domain, completed using reference TRBV2 and TRBJ2-3, is EPEVTQTPSHQVTQMGQEVILRCVPISNHLYFYWYRQILGQKVEFLVSFYNNEISEKSEIFDDQFSVERPDGSNFTLKIRSTKLEDSAMYFCASSENRVTDTQYFGPGTRLTVL.

This clone was observed a handful of times. This chain joins TRBV19 and TRBJ2-1; TRBD1 might be the D (6 bases). Trimming left V 5 bases short and J 8 bases short, with 16 bases between. The germline V gene encodes CDR1 LNHDA and CDR2 SQIVND (reference sequence). This CDR3 region has 14 residues. DNA of the CDR3: TGTGCCAGTAGTGTCCGGGACACTGACGATGAGCAGTTCTTC. It encodes CASSVRDTDDEQFF.

The chain couples TRBV27 to TRBJ2-1; no clear D. This CDR3 region has 16 residues. V was shortened by 2 bases and J by 0 bases, with 11 bases between the two germline ends. CDR1 MNHEY and CDR2 SMNVEV come from the germline V gene (reference sequence). The CDR3, as DNA: TGTGCCAGCAGTTTACTTGGCGCCCTCTCCTACAATGAGCAGTTCTTC. Encoded protein: CASSLLGALSYNEQFF.

The chain couples TRBV11-2 to TRBJ2-2; maybe TRBD2 (6 bases). CDR1 and CDR2 (germline): SGHAT, FQNNGV. The V gene lost 5 bases and the J gene lost 7 bases, with 11 bases spanning the gap. This CDR3 contains 13 residues. This CDR3 reads CASSRQAGGELFF. CDR3 DNA: TGTGCCAGCAGCCGGCAAGCGGGCGGGGAGCTGTTTTTT.

The rearrangement links TRBV18 to TRBJ1-1; maybe TRBD1 (5 bases). V was trimmed by 5 bases and J by 3 bases, leaving 16 bases between them. Germline V lookup: CDR1 KGHSH, CDR2 LQKENI. The length of the CDR3 is 15 residues. This CDR3 is CASSSPGGRDTEAFF. The DNA of the CDR3 is TGTGCCAGCTCATCGCCCGGGGGAAGGGACACTGAAGCTTTCTTT.

This chain uses TRBV9 with TRBJ1-3; TRBD1 might be the D (5 bases). The CDR3 has 16 residues. V was clipped by 2 bases and J by 0 bases, with 12 bases between them. The germline gives CDR1 SGDLS, CDR2 YYNGEE. In DNA, the CDR3 is TGTGCCAGCAGCGTGACTCCGGGACTCTCTGGAAACACCATATATTTT. This codes for CASSVTPGLSGNTIYF.

This clone was seen only a few times. The chain couples TRBV4-1 to TRBJ1-5; D not resolved. This CDR3 has 13 amino acids. V was pared by 0 bases and J by 11 bases, with 11 bases between. Germline V gene lookup returns CDR1 MGHRA and CDR2 YSYEKL. In nucleotides, the CDR3 is TGCGCCAGCAGCCAAGATAGCGGTTTGGCCCAGCATTTT. Its translation: CASSQDSGLAQHF.

The rearrangement joins TRBV25-1 to TRBJ1-6, with TRBD1 matching 9 bases. V lost 10 bases to trimming and J lost 10 bases; unmatched junction nucleotides: 8. Per the germline V gene, CDR1 is MGHDK and CDR2 is SYGVNS. The CDR3 extends over 13 amino acids. The CDR3 reads CATQGARSSPLHF. Written as DNA, the CDR3 is TGTGCCACACAGGGGGCGCGAAGCTCACCCCTCCACTTT.

This chain uses TRBV28 with TRBJ2-7; D not resolved. Germline assignment: CDR1 MDHEN and CDR2 SYDVKM. Trimming removed 7 bases at V and 3 bases at J, with 16 bases between. There are 14 residues in the CDR3. The CDR3 DNA reads as TGTGCCAGCACCGCCAGGATGGTGGTCTACGAGCAGTACTTC. As protein: CASTARMVVYEQYF.

The CDR3 nucleotides are TGCGCCAGCAGCTTGGCCGGGACAGCGCTCACCGGGGAGCTGTTTTTT. This sequence encodes CASSLAGTALTGELFF. This chain links TRBV5-1 with TRBJ2-2; 7 bases match TRBD1. V shed 0 bases and J 4 bases; nucleotides not matched to a gene: 6. Germline V CDR1 and CDR2: SGHRS, YFSETQ. The CDR3 spans 16 residues.

V and J are TRBV7-9 and TRBJ1-1, with 8 positions matching TRBD1. CDR1 is SEHNR and CDR2 is FQNEAQ in the germline V gene (reference sequence). This CDR3 is 14 amino acids long. Trimming took 6 bases from V and 1 from J; bases not matched to a gene: 4. CDR3 amino acids: CASSFDRGNTEAFF. The CDR3, as DNA: TGTGCCAGCAGTTTCGACAGGGGGAACACTGAAGCTTTCTTT.

V is TRBV27 and J is TRBJ1-2, with TRBD1 identical over 7 bases. The CDR3 length is 16 residues. The V gene's germline CDR1 is MNHEY and CDR2 SMNVEV (reference sequence). Trimming at V came to 5 bases and at J to 2 bases, leaving 11 bases not matched to a gene. The CDR3 DNA reads as TGTGCCAGCAGTCCCTCTAGCAGGGGGGCCAACTATGGCTACACCTTC. Encoded protein: CASSPSSRGANYGYTF.

Note on this clone: Other DNA sequences within the sample encode an identical CDR3. The chain carries TRBV5-1 and TRBJ2-1; 9 bases line up with TRBD1. V lost 0 bases and J lost 4; bases outside the gene matches: 2. The CDR3 is 15 residues long. The germline gives CDR1 SGHRS, CDR2 YFSETQ. The DNA of the CDR3 is TGCGCCAGCAGCTTGGAACAGGGGGCATACAATGAGCAGTTCTTC. It is translated as CASSLEQGAYNEQFF.

This chain uses TRBV28 with TRBJ1-5; D ambiguous. CDR1 MDHEN and CDR2 SYDVKM come from the germline V gene. Trimming shortened V by 6 bases and J by 0 bases, and 15 bases separated the two germline ends. CDR3 length: 16 amino acids. CDR3 DNA sequence: TGTGCCAGCAGACCCGGGCTTATGTATAGCAATCAGCCCCAGCATTTT. Translation gives CASRPGLMYSNQPQHF.